This T cell receptor beta chain was captured by sequencing in a study of beta chain features in type 1 diabetes. Isolated RNA was reverse transcribed in full, so expressed TCRB transcripts were sequenced. The table came from immunoSEQ multiplex PCR; TCRdb's copy has only in-frame clones and leaves some out. The sample records about 620,000 clones, roughly 16% being singletons. Study-wide results and caveats: Significant though moderate, a shortening of TCRB CDR3s appeared in all four CD4+ subsets of Type 1 diabetes patients. Patients and controls would be equally affected if PCR favored shorter templates.

This clone was recorded a few times. Its antigen is still unknown. In all sorted populations, purity surpassed 98%. The V gene end was trimmed by 8 bases and the J gene end by 6 bases; junction bases not matched to a gene: 4. This CDR3 has 12 residues. Looked up from germline, CDR1 is MDHEN and CDR2 is SYDVKM. This clonotype was obtained from a man younger than 35 in good health. Sequences were obtained from naive CD4+ T cells from blood. The chain couples TRBV28 to TRBJ1-2; TRBD1 aligns across 9 bases. Here the CDR3 DNA reads TGTGCCAGCTGGGACAGGGAACATGGCTACACCTTC. Translating it yields CASWDREHGYTF.